The next 11 T cell receptor beta chains were all read from a single sample in a study of shared clonotypes between healthy human individuals. TCRdb keeps only in-frame clones here, not all; method: immunoSEQ multiplex PCR. The table lists 2,500,000 or so clones, around 94% of them singletons. Material for sequencing was naive CD4+ T cells sorted from blood. Specified subset: CD45RA+ positively selected. These receptors were obtained from a man between 18 and 35 years old in good health.

CDR3 amino acids: CASSLGGLAYNEQFF. In nucleotides, the CDR3 is TGTGCCAGCAGCTTAGGTGGGTTAGCCTACAATGAGCAGTTCTTC. The chain joins TRBV13 to TRBJ2-1, with unresolved D. Germline V CDR1 and CDR2: PRHDT, FYEKMQ (reference sequence). V gave up 0 bases and J gave up 2 bases, with 8 bases separating them. The CDR3 length is 15 residues.

This clone occurred once. The chain combines TRBV7-9 with TRBJ2-5, with 9 nucleotides matching TRBD2. Germline CDR1 SEHNR, CDR2 FQNEAQ (reference sequence). Losses at the gene ends were 2 bases for V and 4 bases for J; bases not matched to a gene: 5. The length of the CDR3 is 15 residues. The DNA of the CDR3 is TGTGCCAGCAGCTTACTAGCGGGGTTATCAGAGACCCAGTACTTC. Encoded protein: CASSLLAGLSETQYF.

The chain couples TRBV5-6 to TRBJ2-3; 10 nucleotides align to TRBD2. The length of the CDR3 is 15 residues. V was clipped by 3 bases and J by 2 bases; unmatched bases: 3. CDR1 SGHDT and CDR2 YYEEEE come from the germline V gene. CDR3 protein: CASSSSGGPTDTQYF. CDR3 sequence (DNA): TGTGCCAGCAGCTCTAGCGGGGGACCCACAGATACGCAGTATTTT.

The chain combines TRBV11-2 with TRBJ1-1, with D possibly matching TRBD1 (6 bases). CDR3 size: 15 residues. V lost 2 bases to trimming and J lost 3 bases, with 13 bases between them. Germline-derived CDR1 and CDR2 are SGHAT and FQNNGV. CDR3 sequence: CASSLQGTMDTEAFF. CDR3 DNA: TGTGCCAGCAGCTTACAGGGGACAATGGACACTGAAGCTTTCTTT. The whole variable domain, remainder taken from reference TRBV11-2 and TRBJ1-1, is EAGVAQSPRYKIIEKRQSVAFWCNPISGHATLYWYQQILGQGPKLLIQFQNNGVVDDSQLPKDRFSAERLKGVDSTLKIQPAKLEDSAVYLCASSLQGTMDTEAFFGQGTRLTVV.

This rearrangement joins TRBV7-9 to TRBJ2-7; 8 bases are a match to TRBD1. In germline, CDR1 is SEHNR, CDR2 FQNEAQ (reference sequence). This CDR3 spans 15 amino acids. J lost 2 bases, V lost 6 bases, and 9 bases had no gene match. As DNA, the CDR3 is TGTGCCAGCAGTCCACAGGGGGGACCCACCTACGAGCAGTACTTC. It encodes CASSPQGGPTYEQYF.

This clone was seen only a few times. The CDR3: CASSQDGTENQPQHF. In DNA, the CDR3 is TGCGCCAGCAGCCAAGATGGGACAGAGAATCAGCCCCAGCATTTT. This chain links TRBV4-1 with TRBJ1-5, with 7 bases matching TRBD1. V lost 0 bases, J lost 4 bases, and 3 bases stayed unmatched. In germline, CDR1 is MGHRA, CDR2 YSYEKL. CDR3 size: 15 residues.

The rearrangement joins TRBV2 to TRBJ1-4, with TRBD1 as a possible D gene (6 bases). The CDR3 is 14 residues long. The germline V gene encodes CDR1 SNHLY and CDR2 FYNNEI. Trimming shortened V by 7 bases and J by 3 bases, and 12 bases separated the two germline ends. Written as DNA, the CDR3 is TGTGCCAGCACTGGGACATTGGCTAATGAAAAACTGTTTTTT. Its protein is CASTGTLANEKLFF. Looking up the rest from reference TRBV2 and TRBJ1-4 gives the full variable domain: EPEVTQTPSHQVTQMGQEVILRCVPISNHLYFYWYRQILGQKVEFLVSFYNNEISEKSEIFDDQFSVERPDGSNFTLKIRSTKLEDSAMYFCASTGTLANEKLFFGSGTQLSVL.

The chain links TRBV11-2 to TRBJ2-7; D unresolved. In germline, CDR1 is SGHAT, CDR2 FQNNGV. The CDR3 has 15 amino acids. Trimming left V 3 bases short and J 2 bases short, with 14 bases between. The chain's CDR3 is CASSFARALTYEQYF. The CDR3 DNA follows: TGTGCCAGCAGCTTTGCACGGGCTTTAACCTACGAGCAGTACTTC.

The chain employs TRBV4-3 and TRBJ2-1; D might be TRBD2 (6 bases). V was trimmed by 0 bases and J by 0 bases, leaving 24 bases between them. CDR1 and CDR2 from the germline V gene are LGHNA and YSLEER. The CDR3 has 21 amino acids. The CDR3 nucleotides read TGCGCCAGCAGCCAAGATGTAGCAAAGGGCGGGATCATCGTCTCCTACAATGAGCAGTTCTTC. Residues: CASSQDVAKGGIIVSYNEQFF.

This clone was counted a single time. V gene TRBV30 combines with J gene TRBJ2-3, with D hard to call. V was clipped by 4 bases and J by 6 bases, with 14 bases between them. The CDR3 has 13 residues. The germline V gene encodes CDR1 GTSNPN and CDR2 SVGIG (reference sequence). The CDR3 spells CAWNARWLDTQYF. The CDR3 nucleotides are TGTGCCTGGAACGCTCGGTGGTTGGATACGCAGTATTTT.

The gene calls are TRBV21-1 and TRBJ2-3; the table gives TRBD2 as D, unverified against the DNA. TRBV21-1 is flagged as a pseudogene. The CDR3 contains 15 residues. The CDR3 is CATTRYSGGADTQYF. CDR3 bases: TGTGCCACCACCCGGTATAGCGGGGGGGCGGATACGCAGTATTTT.